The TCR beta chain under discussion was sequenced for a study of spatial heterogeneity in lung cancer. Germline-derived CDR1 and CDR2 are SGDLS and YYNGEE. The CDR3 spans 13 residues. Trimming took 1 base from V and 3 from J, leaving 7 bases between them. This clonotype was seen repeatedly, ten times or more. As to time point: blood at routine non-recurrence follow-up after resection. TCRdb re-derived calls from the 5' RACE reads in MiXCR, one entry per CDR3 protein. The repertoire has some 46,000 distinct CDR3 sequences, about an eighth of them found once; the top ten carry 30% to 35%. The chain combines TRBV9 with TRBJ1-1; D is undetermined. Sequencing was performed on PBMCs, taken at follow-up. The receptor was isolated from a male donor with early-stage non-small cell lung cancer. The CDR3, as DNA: TGTGCCAGCAGCGTATCGGGGTACACTGAAGCTTTCTTT. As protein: CASSVSGYTEAFF. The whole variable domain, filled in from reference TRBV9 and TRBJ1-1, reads DSGVTQTPKHLITATGQRVTLRCSPRSGDLSVYWYQQSLDQGLQFLIQYYNGEERAKGNILERFSAQQFPDLHSELNLSSLELGDSALYFCASSVSGYTEAFFGQGTRLTVV.